Each of the 32 T cell receptor beta chains below was sequenced from the same sample in a study of OX40 agonist ivuxolimab in advanced cancers. Library prep was done by the immunoSEQ multiplex PCR assay. The table comes from immuneACCESS by way of TCRdb, which keeps in-frame sequences with V and J called. Part of the clones is missing from these tables; in studies checked, under half for an unresolved V gene and the rest for unknown reasons. The sample data list 65,000 or so clones, and roughly 87% of these were observed just once. Of the sample, under 0.8% falls within the top ten clones. Sequencing used CD4+ or CD8+ T cells sorted from blood, obtained in a trial of the OX40 agonist ivuxolimab. The receptors were gathered from an adult with an advanced solid tumor such as melanoma, head and neck, liver or kidney cancer.

This clone was observed a few times. The chain is built from TRBV7-2 and TRBJ2-7; TRBD1 matches 8 bases. After removal of 4 bases from V and 3 bases from J, the junction contained 5 bases not matched to a gene. This CDR3 spans 14 amino acids. CDR1 is SGHTA and CDR2 is FQGNSA in the germline V gene. CDR3 residues: CASSSRQGYYEQYF. The CDR3 DNA reads TGTGCCAGCAGCTCCAGACAGGGGTACTACGAGCAGTACTTC.

The chain uses TRBV29-1 and TRBJ2-3; no clear D. Germline-derived CDR1 and CDR2 are SQVTM and ANQGSEA. The CDR3 spans 13 residues. V was shortened by 5 bases and J by 0 bases, with 9 bases between the two germline ends. The CDR3 here is CSVTKSSTDTQYF. CDR3 nucleotide sequence: TGCAGCGTTACCAAGTCAAGCACAGATACGCAGTATTTT.

The V and J genes are TRBV5-1 and TRBJ2-7, with D possibly TRBD1 on 5 matching bases. CDR1 is SGHRS and CDR2 is YFSETQ in the germline V gene. The V end was cut by 2 bases, the J end by 0 bases, with 15 bases between. The CDR3 runs 16 residues. CDR3 DNA sequence: TGCGCCAGCAGCTTACGACAGACCGGTAGCTCCTACGAGCAGTACTTC. It encodes CASSLRQTGSSYEQYF.

This chain connects TRBV6-6 to TRBJ1-1, with D possibly matching TRBD1 (5 bases). The CDR3 sequence is 15 residues long. Trimming shortened V by 2 bases and J by 6 bases, and 16 bases separated the two germline ends. CDR1 is MNHNY, CDR2 SVGAGI, per germline (reference sequence). The CDR3 DNA sequence: TGTGCCAGCAGTTACCCCGCCGGGGGAGCCGCTGAAGCTTTCTTT. Protein product: CASSYPAGGAAEAFF.

The rearrangement joins TRBV11-2 to TRBJ1-1; no clear D. Trimming took 3 bases from V and 1 from J, leaving 9 bases between them. Germline CDR1 and CDR2: SGHAT and FQNNGV. The CDR3 totals 14 residues. This CDR3 is CASSFYGKNTEAFF. Here the CDR3 DNA reads TGTGCCAGCAGCTTTTACGGGAAGAACACTGAAGCTTTCTTT.

The rearrangement uses TRBV7-2 and TRBJ2-1, with a weak D call TRBD2 (6 bases). Trimming took off 1 base at V and 3 bases at J, with 10 bases between the two ends. Germline V gene sequence: CDR1 SGHTA, CDR2 FQGNSA. The CDR3 is made up of 15 amino acids. The CDR3 region is CASSLGGSGYNEQFF. CDR3 DNA sequence: TGTGCCAGCAGCTTAGGAGGTAGCGGCTACAATGAGCAGTTCTTC.

The gene calls are TRBV7-9 and TRBJ2-2, with no clear D. The CDR3 totals 16 residues. Trimming removed 5 bases at V and 2 bases at J, with 15 bases between. Per the germline V gene, CDR1 is SEHNR and CDR2 is FQNEAQ (reference sequence). The CDR3 loop reads CASSHPTIANTGELFF. In nucleotides, the CDR3 is TGTGCCAGCAGCCACCCCACGATAGCTAACACCGGGGAGCTGTTTTTT.

The CDR3: CASSSQGQGNIQYF. The CDR3 nucleotides are TGTGCCAGCAGTTCCCAGGGACAGGGTAACATTCAGTACTTC. The chain employs TRBV7-4 and TRBJ2-4, with 9 bases aligning to TRBD1. The CDR3 contains 14 residues. Unmatched junction bases numbered 7, after V lost 6 bases and J lost 7 bases. Germline loops: CDR1 SGHVT, CDR2 SQSDAQ.

The CDR3 is CASGHNRVGTEAFF. The CDR3 region has the DNA TGTGCTAGTGGTCACAACAGGGTCGGCACTGAAGCTTTCTTT. The chain couples TRBV12-5 to TRBJ1-1; D is perhaps TRBD1 (6 bases). Looked up from germline, CDR1 is LGHNT and CDR2 is FRNRAP. V lost 5 bases and J 4 bases, leaving 14 bases between the germline ends. CDR3 size: 14 residues.

The rearrangement uses TRBV11-2 and TRBJ1-5, with a tentative D call TRBD1 (6 bases). Trimming took 3 bases from V and 4 from J, leaving 7 bases between them. Germline lookup yields CDR1 SGHAT and CDR2 FQNNGV. The CDR3 extends over 13 amino acids. The CDR3, as DNA: TGTGCCAGCAGCTTTGGACAGAATCAGCCCCAGCATTTT. Its protein is CASSFGQNQPQHF.

The chain combines TRBV19 with TRBJ1-5; TRBD1 might be the D (6 bases). The V gene's germline CDR1 is LNHDA and CDR2 SQIVND (reference sequence). The CDR3 is 13 residues long. Deletions cut 8 bases from V and 7 bases from J, with 15 bases between. This CDR3 is CASSGQTEQPQHF. CDR3 DNA sequence: TGTGCCAGTTCCGGACAGACCGAGCAGCCCCAGCATTTT.

This chain joins TRBV5-1 and TRBJ1-2; 9 nucleotides line up with TRBD1. Trimming at V came to 4 bases and at J to 5 bases, leaving 3 bases not matched to a gene. The germline gives CDR1 SGHRS, CDR2 YFSETQ. This CDR3 comprises 13 residues. The CDR3 spells CASSQGTGYGYTF. CDR3 coding DNA: TGCGCCAGCAGCCAAGGGACAGGGTATGGCTACACCTTC.

The chain uses TRBV23-1 and TRBJ1-1; D unclear. TRBV23-1 is assigned to the ORF class and has an uncertain function. The CDR3 is 14 residues long. Trimming pared 6 bases from V and 0 bases from J, leaving 11 bases between. CDR3 residues: CASSLRVLNTEAFF. CDR3 nucleotide sequence: TGCGCCAGCAGCCTAAGGGTATTGAACACTGAAGCTTTCTTT.

The chain recombines TRBV19 with TRBJ1-5; D uncertain. CDR3 size: 15 residues. Deletions cut 4 bases from V and 3 bases from J, with 13 bases between. Germline CDR1 LNHDA, CDR2 SQIVND (reference sequence). The CDR3 DNA is TGTGCCAGTAGTACCTCGGCCGCCTCCAATCAGCCCCAGCATTTT. Amino acids: CASSTSAASNQPQHF.

This rearrangement joins TRBV28 to TRBJ2-3; 8 bases map to TRBD1. The V and J ends lost 4 bases and 4 bases, in that order; junction bases with no gene match: 13. This CDR3 has 17 residues. Looked up from germline, CDR1 is MDHEN and CDR2 is SYDVKM. DNA for the CDR3: TGTGCCAGCAGTTCTCCCCGGACAGGGATTTTTGCAGATACGCAGTATTTT. Its protein product is CASSSPRTGIFADTQYF.

The rearrangement links TRBV10-3 to TRBJ2-2; D is possibly TRBD1 (6 bases). V was trimmed by 9 bases and J by 3 bases, leaving 17 bases between them. CDR1 and CDR2 from the germline V gene are ENHRY and SYGVKD. The CDR3 is made up of 15 amino acids. CDR3 sequence: CAIPSRTDYTGELFF. Written as DNA, the CDR3 is TGTGCCATTCCGAGTCGGACAGATTACACCGGGGAGCTGTTTTTT.

This chain connects TRBV5-1 to TRBJ1-4, with 8 bases lining up with TRBD1. This CDR3 contains 15 residues. Looked up from germline, CDR1 is SGHRS and CDR2 is YFSETQ. The V gene end was trimmed by 5 bases and the J gene end by 7 bases; junction bases not matched to a gene: 10. CDR3 sequence (DNA): TGCGCCAGCAGGGGGACCGGGACAGGCTTTGAAAAACTGTTTTTT. Its protein product is CASRGTGTGFEKLFF.

V is TRBV5-1 and J is TRBJ2-5; 7 nucleotides align to TRBD1. The V and J ends lost 0 bases and 4 bases, in that order; junction bases with no gene match: 6. This CDR3 has 15 residues. The V gene's germline CDR1 is SGHRS and CDR2 YFSETQ. CDR3 nucleotides: TGCGCCAGCAGCTTGGTAGGGGGCGCGGGAGAGACCCAGTACTTC. Encoded protein: CASSLVGGAGETQYF.

This clone was counted a single time. This chain uses TRBV6-1 with TRBJ2-4, with unresolved D. The germline V gene has CDR1 MNHNS and CDR2 SASEGT. V was trimmed by 3 bases and J by 2 bases, leaving 5 bases between them. The CDR3 covers 13 residues. CDR3 amino acids: CASSEGTKNIQYF. The DNA for the CDR3 is TGTGCCAGCAGTGAGGGGACCAAAAACATTCAGTACTTC.

The CDR3 region has the DNA TGTGCCAGCAGCCCCGGTGGATCAACAGGGACTGAAGCTTTCTTT. Amino acids: CASSPGGSTGTEAFF. The rearrangement links TRBV7-6 to TRBJ1-1, with D possibly being TRBD1 (6 bases). The V end lost 5 bases, the J end lost 5 bases, and 18 bases lay between the germline ends. Germline CDR1 is SGHVS and CDR2 is FNYEAQ. This CDR3 is built from 15 residues.

The V and J genes are TRBV19 and TRBJ1-5; tentative D call: TRBD1 (5 bases). Per the germline V gene, CDR1 is LNHDA and CDR2 is SQIVND (reference sequence). With 3 bases removed from V and 5 bases from J, the gap between germline ends came to 14 bases. This CDR3 contains 15 residues. CDR3 DNA sequence: TGTGCCAGTAGTATGGGACCGCAAGAAGATCAGCCCCAGCATTTT. The encoded protein is CASSMGPQEDQPQHF.

The V gene is TRBV20-1, the J gene TRBJ2-7, with TRBD1 matching over 7 bases. CDR3 length: 11 amino acids. The V segment lost 4 bases and the J segment 6 bases; nucleotides outside the gene matches: 3. Per germline, CDR1 DFQATT and CDR2 SNEGSKA (reference sequence). The chain's CDR3 is CSANRQGEQYF. Written as DNA, the CDR3 is TGCAGTGCTAACCGACAGGGCGAGCAGTACTTC.

The V gene is TRBV7-9, the J gene TRBJ2-5; 9 nucleotides align to TRBD1. CDR1 and CDR2 (germline): SEHNR, FQNEAQ (reference sequence). The ends lost 5 bases at V and 5 bases at J; junction bases unmatched: 3. The CDR3 covers 13 residues. This CDR3 is CASSQGQGETQYF. The DNA for the CDR3 is TGTGCCAGCAGCCAGGGACAGGGTGAGACCCAGTACTTC. Full variable domain (missing parts from reference TRBV7-9 and TRBJ2-5): DTGVSQNPRHKITKRGQNVTFRCDPISEHNRLYWYRQTLGQGPEFLTYFQNEAQLEKSRLLSDRFSAERPKGSFSTLEIQRTEQGDSAMYLCASSQGQGETQYFGPGTRLLVL.

The chain couples TRBV5-1 to TRBJ1-2; TRBD1 matches at 7 bases. Germline lookup yields CDR1 SGHRS and CDR2 YFSETQ. V was clipped by 3 bases and J by 7 bases; unmatched bases: 9. The CDR3 is 14 amino acids. CDR3 loop: CASSSDRVVAGYTF. The CDR3 DNA follows: TGCGCCAGCAGCTCAGACAGGGTGGTGGCTGGCTACACCTTC.

V gene TRBV5-5 combines with J gene TRBJ1-5; D not resolved. CDR3 length: 16 residues. In germline, CDR1 is SGHKS, CDR2 YYEKEE (reference sequence). V shed 4 bases and J shed 4 bases, with 18 bases lying between them. CDR3 DNA sequence: TGTGCCAGCAGCCTGGATTCGGGTACCGGGAATCAGCCCCAGCATTTT. Its translation: CASSLDSGTGNQPQHF. Filled out from reference TRBV5-5 and TRBJ1-5, the complete variable domain reads DAGVTQSPTHLIKTRGQQVTLRCSPISGHKSVSWYQQVLGQGPQFIFQYYEKEERGRGNFPDRFSARQFPNYSSELNVNALLLGDSALYLCASSLDSGTGNQPQHFGDGTRLSIL.

The J gene is TRBJ2-3, the V gene TRBV30; possible D gene TRBD2, 6 bases. CDR1 GTSNPN and CDR2 SVGIG come from the germline V gene (reference sequence). The CDR3 has 15 amino acids. V lost 4 bases and J lost 4, with 18 bases in between. The CDR3 coding sequence is TGTGCCTGGAACTCGGGTAGCGGCGCATCAGATACGCAGTATTTT. Amino acid sequence: CAWNSGSGASDTQYF.

The CDR3 loop reads CSASSHHEQYF. For the CDR3, the DNA is TGCAGTGCTAGTAGTCATCACGAGCAGTACTTC. The V and J genes are TRBV20-1 and TRBJ2-7; D is unresolved. The length of the CDR3 is 11 residues. V was clipped by 3 bases and J by 5 bases, with 8 bases between them. Germline values: CDR1 DFQATT, CDR2 SNEGSKA (reference sequence).

The rearrangement uses TRBV21-1 and TRBJ1-3; the table's D call, TRBD1, has no DNA check behind it. TRBV21-1 is a recognized pseudogene. This CDR3 spans 18 amino acids. CDR3 region: CASSVKPRDRGSGNTIYF. The CDR3 DNA is TGTGCCAGCAGCGTAAAACCGAGGGACAGGGGCTCTGGAAACACCATATATTTT.

CDR3 region: CASRRTGSYYEQYF. CDR3 nucleotide sequence: TGTGCCAGCAGACGGACAGGGAGTTACTACGAGCAGTACTTC. The chain uses TRBV6-1 and TRBJ2-7, with 8 bases matching TRBD1. Germline CDR1 reads MNHNS; CDR2 reads SASEGT. The V and J ends lost 6 bases and 3 bases, in that order; junction bases with no gene match: 7. The CDR3 spans 14 residues.

CDR3 in amino acids: CASSLSLAGSKDEQFF. The CDR3 DNA is TGTGCCAGCAGTTTATCCCTAGCGGGGAGTAAGGACGAGCAGTTCTTC. V is TRBV27 and J is TRBJ2-1; 9 bases are a match to TRBD2. Trimming at V came to 0 bases and at J to 10 bases, leaving 10 bases not matched to a gene. This CDR3 spans 16 amino acids. CDR1 is MNHEY, CDR2 SMNVEV, per germline (reference sequence).

The chain joins TRBV27 to TRBJ2-6; possibly TRBD1 for D (6 bases). The germline V and J ends were trimmed by 3 bases and 1 base, with 13 bases remaining between them. This CDR3 contains 17 residues. Germline V gives CDR1 MNHEY, CDR2 SMNVEV (reference sequence). This chain's CDR3 is CASSFNQGTSGANVLTF. In DNA, the CDR3 is TGTGCCAGCAGTTTTAATCAGGGGACGTCTGGGGCCAACGTCCTGACTTTC.

The rearrangement links TRBV11-2 to TRBJ2-3; possibly TRBD2 for D (5 bases). Germline CDR1 SGHAT, CDR2 FQNNGV. The V and J ends lost 4 bases and 3 bases respectively, with 8 bases between them. The CDR3 is 13 amino acids. In DNA, the CDR3 is TGTGCCAGCAGCTGGACTGTGACAGATACGCAGTATTTT. Protein: CASSWTVTDTQYF.